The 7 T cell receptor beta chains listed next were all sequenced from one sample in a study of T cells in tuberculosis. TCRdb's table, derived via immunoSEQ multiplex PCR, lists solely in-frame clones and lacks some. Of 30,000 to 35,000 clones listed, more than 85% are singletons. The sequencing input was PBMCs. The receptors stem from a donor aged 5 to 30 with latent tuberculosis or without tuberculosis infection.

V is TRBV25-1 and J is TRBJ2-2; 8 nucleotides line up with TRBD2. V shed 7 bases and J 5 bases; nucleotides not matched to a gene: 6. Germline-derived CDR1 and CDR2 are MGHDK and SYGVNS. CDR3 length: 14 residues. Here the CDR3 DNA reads TGTGCCAGCATGCGGGAGGAGCAGACCGGGGAGCTGTTTTTT. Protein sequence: CASMREEQTGELFF.

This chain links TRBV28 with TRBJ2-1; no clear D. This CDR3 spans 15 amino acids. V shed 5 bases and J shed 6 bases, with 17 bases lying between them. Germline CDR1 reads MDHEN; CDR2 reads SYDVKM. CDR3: CASSGPDPPGNEQFF. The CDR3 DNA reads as TGTGCCAGCAGTGGGCCCGACCCCCCCGGCAATGAGCAGTTCTTC.

CDR3 sequence reads: CASLSGAISGELFF. The CDR3 bases are TGTGCCAGTCTTAGCGGGGCAATATCCGGGGAGCTGTTTTTT. This chain joins TRBV28 and TRBJ2-2, with TRBD2 identical over 8 bases. The length of the CDR3 is 14 residues. V lost 9 bases to trimming and J lost 6 bases; unmatched junction nucleotides: 9. Looked up from germline, CDR1 is MDHEN and CDR2 is SYDVKM. The full variable domain, completed using reference TRBV28 and TRBJ2-2, is DVKVTQSSRYLVKRTGEKVFLECVQDMDHENMFWYRQDPGLGLRLIYFSYDVKMKEKGDIPEGYSVSREKKERFSLILESASTNQTSMYLCASLSGAISGELFFGEGSRLTVL.

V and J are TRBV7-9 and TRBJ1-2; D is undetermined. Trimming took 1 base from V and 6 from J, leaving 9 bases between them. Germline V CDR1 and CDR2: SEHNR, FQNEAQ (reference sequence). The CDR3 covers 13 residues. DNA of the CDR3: TGTGCCAGCAGCTTAGTAAATCCTAATGGCTACACCTTC. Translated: CASSLVNPNGYTF.

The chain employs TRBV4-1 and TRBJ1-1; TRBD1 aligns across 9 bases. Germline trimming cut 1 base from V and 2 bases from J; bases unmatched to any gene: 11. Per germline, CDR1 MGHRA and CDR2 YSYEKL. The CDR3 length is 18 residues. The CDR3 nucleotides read TGCGCCAGCAGCCAAGGAACCGGAACAGGGGGCCTTAACACTGAAGCTTTCTTT. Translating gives CASSQGTGTGGLNTEAFF.

The CDR3 here is CASSLGAGQGADTQYF. CDR3 nucleotides: TGTGCCAGCAGCTTGGGGGCGGGGCAGGGGGCGGATACGCAGTATTTT. J is TRBJ2-3 and V is TRBV5-7; 8 bases map to TRBD1. TRBV5-7 is annotated as an ORF whose role is uncertain. Trimming cost V 0 bases and J 6 bases; bases outside gene matches: 9. There are 16 residues in the CDR3.

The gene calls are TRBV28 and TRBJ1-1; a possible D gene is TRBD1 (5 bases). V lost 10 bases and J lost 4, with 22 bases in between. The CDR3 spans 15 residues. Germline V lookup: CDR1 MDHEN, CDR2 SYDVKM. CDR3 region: CATNSVRRGVTEAFF. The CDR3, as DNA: TGTGCCACAAATTCAGTGCGACGGGGGGTCACTGAAGCTTTCTTT.